This TCR beta chain was sequenced during a study of human T cells and chemical hapten exposure. Study background: Patch testing placed 0.01% DPC on the upper back, with readings at 6 days.

Notes on the study in general: Significantly more large CDR3 similarity clusters arose among expanded TCRs than among controls. Alopecia in the donors means their immune response may deviate from healthy people's.

J gave up 4 bases and V 5 bases, and 7 bases lay outside the gene matches. This CDR3 has 14 amino acids. Germline V gives CDR1 SEHNR, CDR2 FQNEAQ (reference sequence). The study used a library that attached unique molecular identifiers to individual cDNA molecules. TCRdb processed the RACE reads anew with MiXCR; each CDR3 protein has one entry. The data hold about 350,000 distinct CDR3 sequences, with over 6% observed a single time. Time point in this sample: patch test 2, 6 weeks after DPC sensitization. Regarding treatment: therapeutic diphenylcyclopropenone sensitization with weekly scalp DPC. This clonotype has at least ten counts. No antigen is known for it.

The sample was whole blood, taken in connection with sensitization to the hapten diphenylcyclopropenone (DPC). The chain couples TRBV7-9 to TRBJ1-2; 7 bases map to TRBD1. The TCR was taken from a young woman with alopecia areata. Some clones in this sample may be carry-over from other donors' samples. CDR3 sequence: CASSEQGRSYGYTF. CDR3 in DNA: TGTGCCAGCAGCGAACAGGGGCGCAGCTATGGCTACACCTTC. The whole variable domain, filled in from reference TRBV7-9 and TRBJ1-2, reads DTGVSQNPRHKITKRGQNVTFRCDPISEHNRLYWYRQTLGQGPEFLTYFQNEAQLEKSRLLSDRFSAERPKGSFSTLEIQRTEQGDSAMYLCASSEQGRSYGYTFGSGTRLTVV.